This T cell receptor beta chain was obtained from a study of neurological immune-mediated disorders. Study-wide results and caveats: HTLV-1-associated myelopathy displayed the greatest TCR clonal expansion, and multiple sclerosis exhibited the smallest, lower than that of healthy controls.

The V gene end was trimmed by 5 bases and the J gene end by 0 bases; junction bases not matched to a gene: 2. The germline CDR1 and CDR2 sequences are SGHAT and FQNNGV. CDR3 size: 15 residues. Each CDR3 protein is one row after TCRdb ran MiXCR on the 5' RACE reads. Of under 50,000 distinct CDR3 sequences detected, about 25% appear once; the ten largest clones hold around 23%. With regard to this clonotype: Its antigen is currently unknown.

This TCR was recovered from a woman in her 70s in good health. The rearrangement uses TRBV11-2 and TRBJ2-3, with 10 nucleotides matching TRBD2. Sequenced: PBMCs. The CDR3 bases are TGTGCCAGCAGCGGGACTAGCGCCAGCACAGATACGCAGTATTTT. It yields the protein CASSGTSASTDTQYF.